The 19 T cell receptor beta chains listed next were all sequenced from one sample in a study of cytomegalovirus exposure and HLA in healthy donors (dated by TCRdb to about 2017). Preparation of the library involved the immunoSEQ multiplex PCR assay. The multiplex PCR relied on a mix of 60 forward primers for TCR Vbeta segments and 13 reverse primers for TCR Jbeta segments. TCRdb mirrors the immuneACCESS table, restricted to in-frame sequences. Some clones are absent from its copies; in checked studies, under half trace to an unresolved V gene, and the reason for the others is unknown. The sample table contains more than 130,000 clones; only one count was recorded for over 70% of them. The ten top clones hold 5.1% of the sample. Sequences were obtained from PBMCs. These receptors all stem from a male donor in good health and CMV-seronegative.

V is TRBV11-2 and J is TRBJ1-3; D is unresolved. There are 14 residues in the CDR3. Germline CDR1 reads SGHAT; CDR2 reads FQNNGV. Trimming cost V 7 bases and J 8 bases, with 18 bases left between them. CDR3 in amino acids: CASTTYEALDTIYF. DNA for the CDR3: TGTGCCAGCACAACCTACGAGGCGCTGGACACCATATATTTT. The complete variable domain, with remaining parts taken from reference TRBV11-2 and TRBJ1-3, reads EAGVAQSPRYKIIEKRQSVAFWCNPISGHATLYWYQQILGQGPKLLIQFQNNGVVDDSQLPKDRFSAERLKGVDSTLKIQPAKLEDSAVYLCASTTYEALDTIYFGEGSWLTVV.

The CDR3 DNA reads TGTGCCAGTAGTCCCCAGGGGGCGGGAGAGACCCAGTACTTC. Encoded protein: CASSPQGAGETQYF. V is TRBV19 and J is TRBJ2-5, with TRBD1 matching 8 bases. This CDR3 region has 14 residues. V lost 5 bases to trimming and J lost 4 bases; unmatched junction nucleotides: 6. Germline CDR1 is LNHDA and CDR2 is SQIVND (reference sequence).

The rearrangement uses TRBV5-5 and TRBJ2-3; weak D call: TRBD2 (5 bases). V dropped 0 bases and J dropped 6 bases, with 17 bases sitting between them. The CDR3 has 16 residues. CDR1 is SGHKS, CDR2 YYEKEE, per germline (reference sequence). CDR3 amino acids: CASSLALAEPPDTQYF. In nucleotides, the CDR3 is TGTGCCAGCAGCTTGGCGCTAGCAGAACCTCCGGATACGCAGTATTTT.

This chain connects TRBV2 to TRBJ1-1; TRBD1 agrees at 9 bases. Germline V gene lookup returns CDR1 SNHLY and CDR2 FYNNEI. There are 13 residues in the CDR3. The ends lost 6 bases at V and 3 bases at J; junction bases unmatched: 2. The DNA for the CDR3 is TGTGCCAGCAGAGGGACAGGGTACACTGAAGCTTTCTTT. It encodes CASRGTGYTEAFF.

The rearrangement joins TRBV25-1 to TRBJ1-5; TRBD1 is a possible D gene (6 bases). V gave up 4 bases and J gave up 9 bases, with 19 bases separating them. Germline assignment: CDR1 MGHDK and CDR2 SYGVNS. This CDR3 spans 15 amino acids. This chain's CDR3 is CASSGAGAGLSPQHF. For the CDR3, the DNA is TGTGCCAGCAGTGGAGCAGGGGCAGGTTTGTCGCCCCAGCATTTT.

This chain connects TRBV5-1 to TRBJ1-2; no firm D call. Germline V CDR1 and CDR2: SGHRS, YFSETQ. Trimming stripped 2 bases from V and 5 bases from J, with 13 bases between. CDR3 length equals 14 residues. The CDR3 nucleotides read TGCGCCAGCAGCTTAGCGGTCGGAGGTTATGGCTACACCTTC. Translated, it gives CASSLAVGGYGYTF.

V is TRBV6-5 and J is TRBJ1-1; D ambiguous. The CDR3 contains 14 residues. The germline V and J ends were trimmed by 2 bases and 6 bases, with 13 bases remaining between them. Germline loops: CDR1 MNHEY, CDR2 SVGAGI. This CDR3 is CASSYPGSRSEAFF. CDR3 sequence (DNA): TGTGCCAGCAGTTACCCCGGTTCGAGATCTGAAGCTTTCTTT.

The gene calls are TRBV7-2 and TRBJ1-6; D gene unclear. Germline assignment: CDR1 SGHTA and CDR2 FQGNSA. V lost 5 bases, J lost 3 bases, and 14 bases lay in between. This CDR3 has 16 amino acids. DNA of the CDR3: TGTGCCAGCAGCCCCTCCCCGGGGTTCTATAATTCACCCCTCCACTTT. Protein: CASSPSPGFYNSPLHF.

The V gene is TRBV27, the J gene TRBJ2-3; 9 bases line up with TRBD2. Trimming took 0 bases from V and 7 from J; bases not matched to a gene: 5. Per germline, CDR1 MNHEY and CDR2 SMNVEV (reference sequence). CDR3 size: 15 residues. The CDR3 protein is CASSLSAAGGNTQYF. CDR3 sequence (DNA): TGTGCCAGCAGTTTATCCGCAGCGGGGGGAAATACGCAGTATTTT.

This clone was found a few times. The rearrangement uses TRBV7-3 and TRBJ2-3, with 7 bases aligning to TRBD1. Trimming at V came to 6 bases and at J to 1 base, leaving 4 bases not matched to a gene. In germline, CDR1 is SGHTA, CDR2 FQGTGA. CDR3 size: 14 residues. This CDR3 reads CASSSGQGTDTQYF. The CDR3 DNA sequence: TGTGCCAGCAGTTCCGGACAGGGCACAGATACGCAGTATTTT.

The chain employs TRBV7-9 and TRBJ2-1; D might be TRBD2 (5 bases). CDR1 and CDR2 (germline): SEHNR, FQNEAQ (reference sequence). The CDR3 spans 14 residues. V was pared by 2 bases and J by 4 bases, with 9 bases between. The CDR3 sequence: CASSLSSGYNEQFF. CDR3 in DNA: TGTGCCAGCAGCTTATCTTCGGGGTACAATGAGCAGTTCTTC.

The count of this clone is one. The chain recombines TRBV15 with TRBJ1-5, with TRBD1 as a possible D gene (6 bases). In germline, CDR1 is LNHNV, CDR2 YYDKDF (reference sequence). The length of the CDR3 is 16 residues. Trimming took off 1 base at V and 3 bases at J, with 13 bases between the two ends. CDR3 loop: CATSRVGGYFNQPQHF. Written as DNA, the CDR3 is TGTGCCACCAGCAGAGTTGGGGGCTACTTCAATCAGCCCCAGCATTTT.

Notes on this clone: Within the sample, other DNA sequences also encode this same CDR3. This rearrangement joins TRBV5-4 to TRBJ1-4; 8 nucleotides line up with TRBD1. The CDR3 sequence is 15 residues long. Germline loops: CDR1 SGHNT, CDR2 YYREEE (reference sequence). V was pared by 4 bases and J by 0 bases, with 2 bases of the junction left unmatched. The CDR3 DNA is TGTGCCAGCAGCCTGACAGGGGCAACTAATGAAAAACTGTTTTTT. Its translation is CASSLTGATNEKLFF.

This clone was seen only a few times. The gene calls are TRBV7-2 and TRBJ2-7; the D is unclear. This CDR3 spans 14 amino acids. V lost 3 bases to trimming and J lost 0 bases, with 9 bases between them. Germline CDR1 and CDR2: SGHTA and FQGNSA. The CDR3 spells CASSFYKFSYEQYF. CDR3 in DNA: TGTGCCAGCAGCTTTTACAAGTTCTCCTACGAGCAGTACTTC. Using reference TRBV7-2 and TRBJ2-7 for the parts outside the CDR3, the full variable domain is GAGVSQSPSNKVTEKGKDVELRCDPISGHTALYWYRQSLGQGLEFLIYFQGNSAPDKSGLPSDRFSAERTGGSVSTLTIQRTQQEDSAVYLCASSFYKFSYEQYFGPGTRLTVT.

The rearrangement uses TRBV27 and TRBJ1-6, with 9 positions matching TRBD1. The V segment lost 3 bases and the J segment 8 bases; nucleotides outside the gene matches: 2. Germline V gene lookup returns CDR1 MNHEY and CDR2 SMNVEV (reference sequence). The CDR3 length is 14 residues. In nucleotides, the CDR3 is TGTGCCAGCAGTTTGGGACAGGGTTATTCACCCCTCCACTTT. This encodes CASSLGQGYSPLHF.

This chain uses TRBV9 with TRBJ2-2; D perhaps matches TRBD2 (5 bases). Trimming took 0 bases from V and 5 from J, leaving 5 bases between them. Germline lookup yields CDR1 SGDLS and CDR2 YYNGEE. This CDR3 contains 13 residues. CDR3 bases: TGTGCCAGCAGCGTAGGAGGGACCGGGGAGCTGTTTTTT. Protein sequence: CASSVGGTGELFF.

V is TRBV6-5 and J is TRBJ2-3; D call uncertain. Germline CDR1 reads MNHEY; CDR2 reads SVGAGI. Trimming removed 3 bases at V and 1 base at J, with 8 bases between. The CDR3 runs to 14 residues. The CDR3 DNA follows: TGTGCCAGCAGTTATTCTGCGGGCACAGATACGCAGTATTTT. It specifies CASSYSAGTDTQYF.

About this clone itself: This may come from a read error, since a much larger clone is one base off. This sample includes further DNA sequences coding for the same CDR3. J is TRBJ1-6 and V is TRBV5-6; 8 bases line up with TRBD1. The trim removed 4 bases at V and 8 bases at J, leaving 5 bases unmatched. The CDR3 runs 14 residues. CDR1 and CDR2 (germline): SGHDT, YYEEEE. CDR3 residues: CASSPDRGDSPLHF. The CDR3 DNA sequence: TGTGCCAGCAGCCCTGACAGGGGCGATTCACCCCTCCACTTT.

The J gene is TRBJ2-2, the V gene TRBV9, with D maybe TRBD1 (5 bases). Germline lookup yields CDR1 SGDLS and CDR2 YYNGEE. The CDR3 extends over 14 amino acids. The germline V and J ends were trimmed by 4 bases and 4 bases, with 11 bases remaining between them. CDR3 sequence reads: CASSPRVGTGELFF. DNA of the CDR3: TGTGCCAGCAGCCCCAGGGTCGGCACCGGGGAGCTGTTTTTT.